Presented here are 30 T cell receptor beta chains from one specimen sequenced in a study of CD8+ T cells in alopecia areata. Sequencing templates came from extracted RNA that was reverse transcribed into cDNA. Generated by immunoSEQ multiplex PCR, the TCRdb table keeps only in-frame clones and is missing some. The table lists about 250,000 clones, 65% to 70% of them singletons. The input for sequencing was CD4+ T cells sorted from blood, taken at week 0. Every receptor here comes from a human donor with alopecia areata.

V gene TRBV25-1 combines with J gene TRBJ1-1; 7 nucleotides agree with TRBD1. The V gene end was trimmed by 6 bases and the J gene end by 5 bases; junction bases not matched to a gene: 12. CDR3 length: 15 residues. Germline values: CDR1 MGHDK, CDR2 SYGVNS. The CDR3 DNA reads TGTGCCAGCAGAGAAGGGAACAGGGGAGGGACTGAAGCTTTCTTT. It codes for CASREGNRGGTEAFF.

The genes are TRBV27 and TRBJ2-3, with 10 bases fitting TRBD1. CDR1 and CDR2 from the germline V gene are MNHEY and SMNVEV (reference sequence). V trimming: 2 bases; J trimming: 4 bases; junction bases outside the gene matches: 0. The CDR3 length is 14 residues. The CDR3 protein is CASSLGQGADTQYF. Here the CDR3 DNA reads TGTGCCAGCAGTTTAGGACAGGGGGCAGATACGCAGTATTTT.

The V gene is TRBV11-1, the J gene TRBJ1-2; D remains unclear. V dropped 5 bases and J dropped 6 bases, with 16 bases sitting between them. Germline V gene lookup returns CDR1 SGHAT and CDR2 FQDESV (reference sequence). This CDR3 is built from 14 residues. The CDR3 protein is CASSQGRTGDGYTF. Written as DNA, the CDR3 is TGTGCCAGCAGCCAAGGGCGGACCGGCGATGGCTACACCTTC.

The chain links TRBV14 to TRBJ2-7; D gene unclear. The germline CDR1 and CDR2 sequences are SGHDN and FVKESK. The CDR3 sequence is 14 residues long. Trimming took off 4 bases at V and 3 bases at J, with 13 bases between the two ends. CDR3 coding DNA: TGTGCCAGCAGCCTACGACAAGGGTTCTACGAGCAGTACTTC. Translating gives CASSLRQGFYEQYF.

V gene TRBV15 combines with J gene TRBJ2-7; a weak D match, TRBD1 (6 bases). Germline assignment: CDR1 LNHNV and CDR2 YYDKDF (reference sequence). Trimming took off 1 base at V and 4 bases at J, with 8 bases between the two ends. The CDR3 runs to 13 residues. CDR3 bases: TGTGCCACCAGCAGAGCGCAGGGGTACGAGCAGTACTTC. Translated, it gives CATSRAQGYEQYF.

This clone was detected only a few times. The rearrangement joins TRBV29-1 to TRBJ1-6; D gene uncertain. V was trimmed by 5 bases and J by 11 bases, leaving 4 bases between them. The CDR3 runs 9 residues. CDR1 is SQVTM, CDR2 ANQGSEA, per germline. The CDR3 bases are TGCAGCGTTTGCCCACCCCTCCACTTT. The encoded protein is CSVCPPLHF. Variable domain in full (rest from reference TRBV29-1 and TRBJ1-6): SAVISQKPSRDICQRGTSLTIQCQVDSQVTMMFWYRQQPGQSLTLIATANQGSEATYESGFVIDKFPISRPNLTFSTLTVSNMSPEDSSIYLCSVCPPLHFGNGTRLTVT.

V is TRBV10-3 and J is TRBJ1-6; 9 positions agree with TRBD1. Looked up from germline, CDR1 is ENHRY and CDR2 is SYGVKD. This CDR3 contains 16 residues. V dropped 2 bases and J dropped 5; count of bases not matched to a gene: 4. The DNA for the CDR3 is TGTGCCATCAGTGAGGGCCGGACAGGGGATAATTCACCCCTCCACTTT. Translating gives CAISEGRTGDNSPLHF.

The CDR3 DNA follows: TGCAGCGTGAGGGCAGATAATGAAAAACTGTTTTTT. Its protein is CSVRADNEKLFF. V usage is TRBV29-1 and J usage is TRBJ1-4; D is unresolved. In germline, CDR1 is SQVTM, CDR2 ANQGSEA. The V end lost 6 bases, the J end lost 4 bases, and 9 bases lay between the germline ends. The CDR3 runs to 12 residues.

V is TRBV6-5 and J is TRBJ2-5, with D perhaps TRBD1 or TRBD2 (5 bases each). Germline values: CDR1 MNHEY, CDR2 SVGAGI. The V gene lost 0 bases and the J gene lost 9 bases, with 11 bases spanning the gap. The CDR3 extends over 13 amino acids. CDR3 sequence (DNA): TGTGCCAGCAGTTACTCGGGGGTTGGGTCCCAGTACTTC. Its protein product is CASSYSGVGSQYF.

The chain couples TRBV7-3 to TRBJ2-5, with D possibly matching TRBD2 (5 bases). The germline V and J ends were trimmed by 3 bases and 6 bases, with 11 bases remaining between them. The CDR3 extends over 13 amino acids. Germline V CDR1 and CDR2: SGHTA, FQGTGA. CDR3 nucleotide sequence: TGTGCCAGCAGCTTCGGCGGGCGACAGACCCAGTACTTC. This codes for CASSFGGRQTQYF.

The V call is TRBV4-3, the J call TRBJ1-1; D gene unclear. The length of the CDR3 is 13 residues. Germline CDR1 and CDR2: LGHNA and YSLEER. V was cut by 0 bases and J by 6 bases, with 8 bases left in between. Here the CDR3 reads CASSQDLGSEAFF. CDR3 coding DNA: TGCGCCAGCAGCCAAGATCTGGGTTCTGAAGCTTTCTTT.

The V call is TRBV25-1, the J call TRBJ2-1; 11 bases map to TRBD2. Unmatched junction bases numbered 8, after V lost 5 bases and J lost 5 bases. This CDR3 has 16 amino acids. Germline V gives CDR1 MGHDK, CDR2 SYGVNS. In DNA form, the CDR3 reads TGTGCCAGCAGTCGGATAGGGACTAGCGGTGACAATGAGCAGTTCTTC. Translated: CASSRIGTSGDNEQFF.

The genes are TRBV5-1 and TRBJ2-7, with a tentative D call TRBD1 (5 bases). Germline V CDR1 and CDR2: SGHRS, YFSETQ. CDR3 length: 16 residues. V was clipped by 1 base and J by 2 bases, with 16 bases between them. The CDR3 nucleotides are TGCGCCAGCAGCTTGTCTGACGCACTGGGGCCCTACGAGCAGTACTTC. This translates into CASSLSDALGPYEQYF.

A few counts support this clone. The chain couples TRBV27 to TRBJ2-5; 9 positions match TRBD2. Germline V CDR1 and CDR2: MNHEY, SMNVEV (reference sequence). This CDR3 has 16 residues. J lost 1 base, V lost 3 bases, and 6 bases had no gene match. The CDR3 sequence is CASSLVASGVQETQYF. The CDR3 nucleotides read TGTGCCAGCAGTTTGGTAGCTAGCGGGGTCCAAGAGACCCAGTACTTC.

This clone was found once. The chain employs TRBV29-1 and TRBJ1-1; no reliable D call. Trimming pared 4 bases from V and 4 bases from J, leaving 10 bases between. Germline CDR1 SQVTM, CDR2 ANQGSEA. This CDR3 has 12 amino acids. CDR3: CSVVGPRTEAFF. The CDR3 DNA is TGCAGCGTTGTCGGTCCCCGCACTGAAGCTTTCTTT.

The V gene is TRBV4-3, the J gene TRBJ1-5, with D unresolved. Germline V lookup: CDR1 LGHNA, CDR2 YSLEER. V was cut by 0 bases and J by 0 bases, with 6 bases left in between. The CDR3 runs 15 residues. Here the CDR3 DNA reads TGCGCCAGCAGCCAAGAATCCTCTAGCAATCAGCCCCAGCATTTT. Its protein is CASSQESSSNQPQHF.

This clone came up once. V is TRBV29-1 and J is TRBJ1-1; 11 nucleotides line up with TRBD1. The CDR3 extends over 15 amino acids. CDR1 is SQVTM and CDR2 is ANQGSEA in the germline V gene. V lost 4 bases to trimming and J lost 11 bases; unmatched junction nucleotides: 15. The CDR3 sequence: CSVVQVGQGDFWAFF. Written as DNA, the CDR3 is TGCAGCGTTGTACAAGTGGGACAGGGGGATTTTTGGGCTTTCTTT. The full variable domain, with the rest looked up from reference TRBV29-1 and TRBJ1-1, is SAVISQKPSRDICQRGTSLTIQCQVDSQVTMMFWYRQQPGQSLTLIATANQGSEATYESGFVIDKFPISRPNLTFSTLTVSNMSPEDSSIYLCSVVQVGQGDFWAFFGQGTRLTVV.

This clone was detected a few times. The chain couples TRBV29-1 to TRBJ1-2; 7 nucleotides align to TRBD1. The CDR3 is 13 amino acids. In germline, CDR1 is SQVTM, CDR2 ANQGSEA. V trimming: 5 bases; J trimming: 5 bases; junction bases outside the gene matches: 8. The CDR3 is CSVRLDRRYGYTF. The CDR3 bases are TGCAGCGTTCGATTGGACAGGCGTTATGGCTACACCTTC.

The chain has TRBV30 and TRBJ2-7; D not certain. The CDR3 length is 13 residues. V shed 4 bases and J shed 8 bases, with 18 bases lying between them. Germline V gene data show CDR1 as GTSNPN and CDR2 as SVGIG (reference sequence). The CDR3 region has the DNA TGTGCCTGGAAGACGGACCTATCGGCCCAGCAGTACTTC. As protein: CAWKTDLSAQQYF.

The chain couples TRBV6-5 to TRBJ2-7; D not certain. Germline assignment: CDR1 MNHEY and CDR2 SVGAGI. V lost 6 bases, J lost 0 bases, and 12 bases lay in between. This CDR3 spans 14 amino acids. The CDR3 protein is CASSRHSSSYEQYF. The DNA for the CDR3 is TGTGCCAGCAGCCGTCACAGCAGCTCCTACGAGCAGTACTTC.

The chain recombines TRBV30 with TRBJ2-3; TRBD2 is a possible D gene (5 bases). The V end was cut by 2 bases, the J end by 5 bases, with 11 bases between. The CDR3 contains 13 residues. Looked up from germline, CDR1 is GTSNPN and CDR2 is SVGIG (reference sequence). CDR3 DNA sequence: TGTGCCTGGAGTCCCCGGGCGGGAGATACGCAGTATTTT. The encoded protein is CAWSPRAGDTQYF.

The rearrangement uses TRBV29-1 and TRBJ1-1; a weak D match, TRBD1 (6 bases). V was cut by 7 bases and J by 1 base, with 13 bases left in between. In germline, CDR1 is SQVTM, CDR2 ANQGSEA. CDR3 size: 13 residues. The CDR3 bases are TGCAGCGCTGGGGGCAGGGGGAACACTGAAGCTTTCTTT. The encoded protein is CSAGGRGNTEAFF.

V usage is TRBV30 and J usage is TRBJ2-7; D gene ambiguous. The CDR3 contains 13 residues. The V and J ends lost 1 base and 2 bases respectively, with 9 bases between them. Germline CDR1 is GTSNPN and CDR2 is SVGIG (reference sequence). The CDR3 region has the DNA TGTGCCTGGAGTGAGGCTACGCCCTACGAGCAGTACTTC. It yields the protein CAWSEATPYEQYF.

The CDR3 nucleotides read TGTGCCACCAGCAGAGTGGGGGGACGTAATTCACCCCTCCACTTT. This codes for CATSRVGGRNSPLHF. The chain has TRBV15 and TRBJ1-6; weak D call: TRBD1 (5 bases). The CDR3 has 15 residues. The V gene lost 1 base and the J gene lost 6 bases, with 10 bases spanning the gap. CDR1 LNHNV and CDR2 YYDKDF come from the germline V gene (reference sequence). The whole variable domain, remainder taken from reference TRBV15 and TRBJ1-6, is DAMVIQNPRYQVTQFGKPVTLSCSQTLNHNVMYWYQQKSSQAPKLLFHYYDKDFNNEADTPDNFQSRRPNTSFCFLDIRSPGLGDTAMYLCATSRVGGRNSPLHFGNGTRLTVT.

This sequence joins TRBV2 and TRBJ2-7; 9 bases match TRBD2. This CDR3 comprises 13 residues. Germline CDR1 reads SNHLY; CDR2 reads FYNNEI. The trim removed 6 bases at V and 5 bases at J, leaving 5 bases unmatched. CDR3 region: CASRRGGLNEQYF. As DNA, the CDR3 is TGTGCCAGCAGGCGGGGGGGCCTCAACGAGCAGTACTTC.

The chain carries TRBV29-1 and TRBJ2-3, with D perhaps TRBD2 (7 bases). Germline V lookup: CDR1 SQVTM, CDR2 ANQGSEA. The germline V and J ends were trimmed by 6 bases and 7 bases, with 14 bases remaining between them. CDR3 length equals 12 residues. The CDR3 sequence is CSVPSGGYTQYF. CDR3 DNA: TGCAGCGTCCCCTCGGGGGGCTATACGCAGTATTTT.

The CDR3 DNA reads TGTGCCAGCTTAGGGGGCACCGGGGAGCTGTTTTTT. Its translation: CASLGGTGELFF. The chain carries TRBV6-5 and TRBJ2-2; weak D call: TRBD1 (6 bases). Per germline, CDR1 MNHEY and CDR2 SVGAGI. The V gene lost 8 bases and the J gene lost 4 bases, with 8 bases spanning the gap. The CDR3 covers 12 residues.

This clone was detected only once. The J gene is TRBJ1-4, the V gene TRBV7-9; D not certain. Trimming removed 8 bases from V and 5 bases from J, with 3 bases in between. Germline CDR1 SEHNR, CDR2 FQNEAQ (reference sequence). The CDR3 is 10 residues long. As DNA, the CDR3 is TGTGCCAGCGCAAATGAAAAACTGTTTTTT. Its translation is CASANEKLFF.

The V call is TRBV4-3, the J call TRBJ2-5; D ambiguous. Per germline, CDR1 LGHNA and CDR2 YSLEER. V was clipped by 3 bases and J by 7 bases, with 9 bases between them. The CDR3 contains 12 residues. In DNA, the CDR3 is TGCGCCAGCAGCCAGGGTCGCGGGACCCAGTACTTC. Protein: CASSQGRGTQYF.

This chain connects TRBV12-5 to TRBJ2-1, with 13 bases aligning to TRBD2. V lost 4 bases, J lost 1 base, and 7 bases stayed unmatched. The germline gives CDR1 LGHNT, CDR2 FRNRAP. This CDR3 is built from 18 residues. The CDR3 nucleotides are TGTGCTAGTGGTTCCGGGACTAGCGGGGTAGGGTCCTACAATGAGCAGTTCTTC. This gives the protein CASGSGTSGVGSYNEQFF.